The 2 T cell receptor beta chains in this list originate from one sample, sequenced in a study of blood T cell repertoires in COVID-19. TCRdb's table, derived via immunoSEQ multiplex PCR, lists solely in-frame clones and lacks some. Seen here are about 670,000 clones, around 89% observed once, and the top ten hold roughly 0.25%. What was sequenced was peripheral blood. All receptors derive from a woman younger than 30 with acute or convalescent COVID-19.

V and J are TRBV24-1 and TRBJ1-2; the match to TRBD1 covers 8 bases. Germline CDR1 is KGHDR and CDR2 is SFDVKD. The J segment lost 5 bases and the V segment lost 2 bases, leaving 9 bases of the junction unmatched. CDR3 length: 16 amino acids. Written as DNA, the CDR3 is TGTGCCACCAGTGATTCGCTCGGACAGGGTGGGTATGGCTACACCTTC. This codes for CATSDSLGQGGYGYTF.

This clone was detected once. J is TRBJ2-1 and V is TRBV6-5; tentatively, D is TRBD2 (6 bases). This CDR3 comprises 13 residues. V lost 4 bases and J lost 7, with 11 bases in between. Germline V gene data show CDR1 as MNHEY and CDR2 as SVGAGI. The DNA for the CDR3 is TGTGCCAGCAGTTCCCCGGGAGATAATGAGCAGTTCTTC. This translates into CASSSPGDNEQFF.